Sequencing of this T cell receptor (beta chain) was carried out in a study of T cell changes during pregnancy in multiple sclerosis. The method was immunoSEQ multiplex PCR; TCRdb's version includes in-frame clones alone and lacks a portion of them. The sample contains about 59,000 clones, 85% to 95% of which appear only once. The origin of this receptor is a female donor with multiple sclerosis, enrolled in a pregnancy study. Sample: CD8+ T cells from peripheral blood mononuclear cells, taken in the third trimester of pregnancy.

The CDR3 DNA sequence: TGCGCCAGCAGTCAGTCACAGGGGGGAAAGGAAAAACTGTTTTTT. Translated: CASSQSQGGKEKLFF. The V call is TRBV23-1, the J call TRBJ1-4; 8 bases fit TRBD1. TRBV23-1 is assigned to the ORF class and has an uncertain function. The CDR3 covers 15 residues. The J segment lost 8 bases and the V segment lost 3 bases, leaving 8 bases of the junction unmatched.